This T cell receptor (beta chain) was captured by sequencing in a study of beta chain features in type 1 diabetes. Germline V gene lookup returns CDR1 SGHDT and CDR2 YYEEEE. V lost 1 base and J 3 bases, leaving 12 bases between the germline ends. The CDR3 extends over 15 amino acids. Expressed TCRB transcripts got sequenced, as all isolated RNA was reverse transcribed. The repertoire was sequenced with immunoSEQ multiplex PCR; TCRdb's copy has only in-frame clones and lacks some. The sample holds 500,000 to 800,000 clones; about an eighth are singletons and the top ten take more than 0.1%. The study, taken as a whole, reports: TCRB CDR3s from Type 1 diabetes patients were moderately but significantly shorter in all four CD4+ subsets. Whatever favoring of shorter templates PCR might show would apply equally to patients and controls.

This clone showed up just a few times. Its antigen is not identified. The clonotype was recovered from a man aged 25-45 years with type 1 diabetes. This chain uses TRBV5-6 with TRBJ2-3; D uncertain. Sequencing used naive CD4+ T cells from blood. The CDR3 spells CASSLFGVGTDTQYF. As DNA, the CDR3 is TGTGCCAGCAGCTTGTTCGGTGTGGGGACAGATACGCAGTATTTT. Full variable domain (missing parts from reference TRBV5-6 and TRBJ2-3): DAGVTQSPTHLIKTRGQQVTLRCSPKSGHDTVSWYQQALGQGPQFIFQYYEEEERQRGNFPDRFSGHQFPNYSSELNVNALLLGDSALYLCASSLFGVGTDTQYFGPGTRLTVL.